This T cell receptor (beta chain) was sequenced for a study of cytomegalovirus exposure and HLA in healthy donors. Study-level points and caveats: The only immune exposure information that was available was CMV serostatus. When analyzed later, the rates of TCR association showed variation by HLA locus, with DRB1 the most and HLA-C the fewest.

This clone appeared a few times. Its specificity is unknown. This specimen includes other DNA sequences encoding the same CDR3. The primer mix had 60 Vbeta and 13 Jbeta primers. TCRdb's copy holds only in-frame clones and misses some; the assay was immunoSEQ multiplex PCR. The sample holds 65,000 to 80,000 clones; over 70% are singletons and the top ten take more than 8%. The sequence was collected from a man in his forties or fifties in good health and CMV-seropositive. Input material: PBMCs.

For the CDR3, the DNA is TGTGCCAGCAGCTTAACGGGGAACACTGAAGCTTTCTTT. Translating it yields CASSLTGNTEAFF. The chain has TRBV7-9 and TRBJ1-1, with D unclear. This CDR3 contains 13 residues. CDR1 is SEHNR and CDR2 is FQNEAQ in the germline V gene (reference sequence). The V end was cut by 2 bases, the J end by 1 base, with 5 bases between.